These T cell receptor beta chains were read from a single sample in a study of T-cell memory formation after mild COVID-19. A single record per CDR3 protein comes from TCRdb applying MiXCR to the 5' RACE reads. The data hold approximately 290,000 distinct CDR3 sequences, with 15% to 20% observed a single time. Source material: PBMCs or a T cell subset sorted from them (not recorded which). These receptors were taken from a man between 18 and 29 years old who had mild COVID-19 (a few samples of this study predate the infection). Cell type and time point are not known. The CDR3 runs from the conserved cysteine through the conserved F or W. Each record gives: J gene, V gene, clone size, D gene, CDR3 protein, CDR3 DNA. A D gene is named only where the DNA matches it firmly. Rows give clone size only sometimes, using once, few, many, or a class for an expanded clone.

J gene: TRBJ2-3; V gene: TRBV2; clone size: few; D gene: -; CDR3 protein: CASSELGIPDTQYF; CDR3 DNA: TGTGCCAGCAGTGAATTAGGGATTCCAGATACGCAGTATTTT
J gene: TRBJ2-1; V gene: TRBV4-2; clone size: -; D gene: TRBD2; CDR3 protein: CASSASGGPYNEQFF; CDR3 DNA: TGTGCCAGCAGCGCTAGCGGGGGTCCCTACAATGAGCAGTTCTTC
J gene: TRBJ1-6; V gene: TRBV5-1; clone size: many; D gene: -; CDR3 protein: CASSFRLDNSPLHF; CDR3 DNA: TGCGCCAGCAGCTTTCGACTTGATAATTCACCCCTCCACTTT
J gene: TRBJ1-2; V gene: TRBV24-1; clone size: few; D gene: -; CDR3 protein: CATGLGQAFNGYTF; CDR3 DNA: TGTGCCACCGGCCTGGGACAAGCCTTCAATGGCTACACCTTC
J gene: TRBJ2-5; V gene: TRBV4-2; clone size: -; D gene: TRBD2; CDR3 protein: CASSQDPSGQETQYF; CDR3 DNA: TGTGCCAGCAGCCAAGATCCTAGCGGGCAAGAGACCCAGTACTTC
J gene: TRBJ1-1; V gene: TRBV6-5; clone size: many; D gene: -; CDR3 protein: CASSYRANTEAFF; CDR3 DNA: TGTGCCAGCAGTTACCGGGCGAACACTGAAGCTTTCTTT
J gene: TRBJ2-2; V gene: TRBV7-2; clone size: few; D gene: -; CDR3 protein: CASSLTLGTGELFF; CDR3 DNA: TGTGCCAGCAGCTTAACTTTAGGTACCGGGGAGCTGTTTTTT
J gene: TRBJ1-2; V gene: TRBV27; clone size: -; D gene: -; CDR3 protein: CASSLSPASGQVLYGYTF; CDR3 DNA: TGTGCCAGCAGTTTAAGCCCTGCCTCGGGACAAGTTCTCTATGGCTACACCTTC
J gene: TRBJ2-1; V gene: TRBV7-3; clone size: few; D gene: -; CDR3 protein: CATAMYRGDEQFF; CDR3 DNA: TGTGCCACAGCCATGTATAGGGGCGATGAGCAGTTCTTC
J gene: TRBJ2-7; V gene: TRBV29-1; clone size: -; D gene: -; CDR3 protein: CSVEGITGEDEQYF; CDR3 DNA: TGCAGCGTTGAAGGCATAACAGGGGAGGACGAGCAGTACTTC
J gene: TRBJ2-2; V gene: TRBV5-1; clone size: many; D gene: TRBD2; CDR3 protein: CASSLVDGGGLNTGELFF; CDR3 DNA: TGCGCCAGCAGCTTAGTGGACGGCGGGGGACTGAACACCGGGGAGCTGTTTTTT
J gene: TRBJ2-3; V gene: TRBV7-3; clone size: few; D gene: TRBD2; CDR3 protein: CASSPSGGANTQYF; CDR3 DNA: TGTGCCAGCAGCCCAAGCGGGGGGGCAAATACGCAGTATTTT
J gene: TRBJ1-1; V gene: TRBV4-3; clone size: few; D gene: -; CDR3 protein: CASSQEGAKAFF; CDR3 DNA: TGCGCCAGCAGCCAAGAAGGGGCAAAAGCTTTCTTT
J gene: TRBJ1-1; V gene: TRBV9; clone size: few; D gene: -; CDR3 protein: CASSTPGGGTEAFF; CDR3 DNA: TGTGCCAGCAGCACCCCCGGGGGGGGCACTGAAGCTTTCTTT
J gene: TRBJ1-1; V gene: TRBV5-1; clone size: few; D gene: -; CDR3 protein: CASSPGRTVGEAFF; CDR3 DNA: TGCGCCAGTTCCCCGGGACGGACAGTTGGTGAAGCTTTCTTT
J gene: TRBJ1-1; V gene: TRBV20-1; clone size: -; D gene: -; CDR3 protein: CSARAGVDTEAFF; CDR3 DNA: TGCAGTGCTAGAGCGGGGGTGGACACTGAAGCTTTCTTT
J gene: TRBJ2-7; V gene: TRBV5-1; clone size: -; D gene: -; CDR3 protein: CASSLDTTYEQYF; CDR3 DNA: TGCGCCAGCAGCTTAGACACCACCTACGAGCAGTACTTC
J gene: TRBJ1-3; V gene: TRBV5-5; clone size: -; D gene: -; CDR3 protein: CASSVELLSGNTIYF; CDR3 DNA: TGTGCCAGCAGCGTCGAACTTCTCTCTGGAAACACCATATATTTT
J gene: TRBJ2-3; V gene: TRBV20-1; clone size: -; D gene: TRBD2; CDR3 protein: CSASPVAGLTDTQYF; CDR3 DNA: TGCAGTGCGAGCCCCGTAGCGGGTTTGACAGATACGCAGTATTTT
J gene: TRBJ1-1; V gene: TRBV4-3; clone size: -; D gene: -; CDR3 protein: CASSQGVSYTEAFF; CDR3 DNA: TGCGCCAGCAGCCAAGGGGTATCTTACACTGAAGCTTTCTTT
J gene: TRBJ1-1; V gene: TRBV5-1; clone size: few; D gene: -; CDR3 protein: CASLPSGSLRTEAFF; CDR3 DNA: TGCGCCAGCCTGCCTTCGGGATCCTTAAGAACTGAAGCTTTCTTT
J gene: TRBJ2-3; V gene: TRBV5-1; clone size: -; D gene: -; CDR3 protein: CASSLRGRNTDTQYF; CDR3 DNA: TGCGCCAGCAGCTTGCGGGGCAGAAACACAGATACGCAGTATTTT
J gene: TRBJ2-5; V gene: TRBV11-2; clone size: -; D gene: -; CDR3 protein: CASSPRQDLSF; CDR3 DNA: TGTGCCAGCAGCCCTAGACAGGACTTAAGTTTC
J gene: TRBJ1-2; V gene: TRBV6-2/TRBV6-3; clone size: few; D gene: TRBD1; CDR3 protein: CASTTGHGYTF; CDR3 DNA: TGTGCCAGCACGACAGGGCATGGCTACACCTTC
J gene: TRBJ1-5; V gene: TRBV5-6; clone size: -; D gene: -; CDR3 protein: CASSLAPGRPQHF; CDR3 DNA: TGTGCCAGCAGCTTGGCCCCGGGCCGGCCCCAGCATTTT
J gene: TRBJ2-1; V gene: TRBV6-5; clone size: few; D gene: -; CDR3 protein: CASSHMGPSEQFF; CDR3 DNA: TGTGCCAGCAGTCATATGGGTCCGTCTGAGCAGTTCTTC
J gene: TRBJ1-2; V gene: TRBV9; clone size: -; D gene: -; CDR3 protein: CASSVDAVNKNGYTF; CDR3 DNA: TGTGCCAGCAGCGTAGACGCGGTAAATAAGAATGGCTACACCTTC
J gene: TRBJ1-1; V gene: TRBV6-2/TRBV6-3; clone size: few; D gene: TRBD1; CDR3 protein: CASSYWDRGNGNTEAFF; CDR3 DNA: TGTGCCAGCAGTTACTGGGACAGGGGAAACGGGAACACTGAAGCTTTCTTT
J gene: TRBJ2-6; V gene: TRBV9; clone size: -; D gene: -; CDR3 protein: CASSVSSGANVLTF; CDR3 DNA: TGTGCCAGCAGCGTGAGCTCTGGGGCCAACGTCCTGACTTTC
J gene: TRBJ1-2; V gene: TRBV29-1; clone size: -; D gene: -; CDR3 protein: CSVAGAYPGYTF; CDR3 DNA: TGCAGCGTTGCGGGGGCTTACCCTGGCTACACCTTC
J gene: TRBJ1-2; V gene: TRBV5-5; clone size: -; D gene: -; CDR3 protein: CASSLRQLANYGYTF; CDR3 DNA: TGTGCCAGCAGCTTGAGGCAGCTAGCTAACTATGGCTACACCTTC
J gene: TRBJ1-1; V gene: TRBV5-1; clone size: few; D gene: -; CDR3 protein: CASSPQGPEAFF; CDR3 DNA: TGCGCCAGCAGCCCTCAGGGACCTGAAGCTTTCTTT
J gene: TRBJ2-2; V gene: TRBV6-2/TRBV6-3; clone size: -; D gene: TRBD2; CDR3 protein: CASRLAGAGNTGELYF; CDR3 DNA: TGTGCCAGCAGATTAGCGGGAGCTGGAAACACCGGGGAGCTGTATTTT
J gene: TRBJ1-3; V gene: TRBV7-2; clone size: many; D gene: -; CDR3 protein: CASSDRASSGNTIYF; CDR3 DNA: TGTGCCAGCAGCGACAGAGCCAGCTCTGGAAACACCATATATTTT
J gene: TRBJ2-3; V gene: TRBV5-1; clone size: many; D gene: TRBD2; CDR3 protein: CASSSGLADSDTQYF; CDR3 DNA: TGCGCCAGCAGCTCGGGACTAGCGGATTCAGATACGCAGTATTTT
J gene: TRBJ2-5; V gene: TRBV28; clone size: many; D gene: -; CDR3 protein: CASSFSQETQYF; CDR3 DNA: TGTGCCAGCAGTTTCTCCCAAGAGACCCAGTACTTC
J gene: TRBJ1-2; V gene: TRBV20-1; clone size: -; D gene: -; CDR3 protein: CSARDLAGGYTF; CDR3 DNA: TGCAGTGCTAGAGATCTGGCGGGGGGCTACACCTTC
J gene: TRBJ2-1; V gene: TRBV11-2; clone size: -; D gene: -; CDR3 protein: CASSLRTGTYSYNEQFF; CDR3 DNA: TGTGCCAGCAGCCTACGGACTGGAACCTACTCCTACAATGAGCAGTTCTTC
J gene: TRBJ2-5; V gene: TRBV6-5; clone size: few; D gene: -; CDR3 protein: CASSEERETQYF; CDR3 DNA: TGTGCCAGCAGTGAGGAACGGGAGACCCAGTACTTC
J gene: TRBJ2-7; V gene: TRBV30; clone size: few; D gene: -; CDR3 protein: CAWSVVGDEQYF; CDR3 DNA: TGTGCCTGGAGTGTGGTAGGTGACGAGCAGTACTTC
J gene: TRBJ1-3; V gene: TRBV20-1; clone size: few; D gene: -; CDR3 protein: CSARDARVYGNTIYF; CDR3 DNA: TGCAGTGCTAGAGACGCCCGAGTCTACGGAAACACCATATATTTT
J gene: TRBJ2-5; V gene: TRBV7-2; clone size: few; D gene: TRBD2; CDR3 protein: CASSPRGLAGVETQYF; CDR3 DNA: TGTGCCAGCAGCCCCCGGGGACTAGCGGGGGTGGAGACCCAGTACTTC
J gene: TRBJ2-1; V gene: TRBV4-3; clone size: -; D gene: TRBD2; CDR3 protein: CASSQDLLAGGPSYNEQFF; CDR3 DNA: TGCGCCAGCAGCCAAGATCTGCTAGCGGGGGGGCCCTCCTACAATGAGCAGTTCTTC
J gene: TRBJ2-7; V gene: TRBV7-9; clone size: few; D gene: -; CDR3 protein: CASSFSGALSYEQYF; CDR3 DNA: TGTGCCAGCAGCTTTTCCGGAGCCTTGTCCTACGAGCAGTACTTC
J gene: TRBJ1-5; V gene: TRBV4-2; clone size: few; D gene: -; CDR3 protein: CASSAGADNQPQHF; CDR3 DNA: TGTGCCAGCAGCGCCGGGGCTGACAATCAGCCCCAGCATTTT
J gene: TRBJ1-6; V gene: TRBV18; clone size: -; D gene: TRBD1; CDR3 protein: CASSPTTGVQGSPLHF; CDR3 DNA: TGTGCCAGCTCACCAACCACAGGGGTACAGGGCTCACCCCTCCACTTT
J gene: TRBJ1-2; V gene: TRBV7-2; clone size: -; D gene: -; CDR3 protein: CASSSRRGAGNYGYTF; CDR3 DNA: TGTGCCAGCAGCTCAAGGCGGGGGGCGGGAAACTATGGCTACACCTTC